This T cell receptor (beta chain) was profiled in a study of OX40 agonist ivuxolimab in advanced cancers. Repertoires were generated with immunoSEQ multiplex PCR, while TCRdb's copy carries only in-frame clones and drops some. The repertoire holds about 89,000 clones, with approximately 90% as singletons. Trimming took off 0 bases at V and 5 bases at J, with 14 bases between the two ends. CDR1 is SGHRS, CDR2 YFSETQ, per germline. The CDR3 has 16 amino acids. The J gene is TRBJ1-4, the V gene TRBV5-1; possible D gene TRBD1, 5 bases. The receptor was isolated from an adult with an advanced solid tumor such as melanoma, head and neck, liver or kidney cancer. The specimen comprised CD4+ or CD8+ T cells sorted from blood, sampled in a trial of the OX40 agonist ivuxolimab. CDR3 nucleotides: TGCGCCAGCAGCTTGGGGTCAGGGCTGGACAATGAAAAACTGTTTTTT. Translated: CASSLGSGLDNEKLFF.